These 12 T cell receptor beta chains were all obtained from the same sample, sequenced in a study of response to subunit inactivated influenza vaccine. One entry per CDR3 protein, called by TCRdb with MiXCR from the RT-PCR reads. This table holds about 700,000 distinct CDR3 sequences, around 13% found once. Sequences were derived from PBMCs from blood, sampled around two weeks before vaccination. These receptors came from a man aged 45-60 years who received an inactivated influenza vaccine.

The rearrangement links TRBV7-2 to TRBJ2-5; 8 bases are a match to TRBD1. CDR1 is SGHTA, CDR2 FQGNSA, per germline. V gave up 4 bases and J gave up 7 bases; unmatched junction bases: 11. The CDR3 spans 15 residues. CDR3: CASSSLLDRGGTQYF. CDR3 DNA sequence: TGTGCCAGCAGCTCACTACTCGACAGGGGAGGGACCCAGTACTTC.

The V gene is TRBV30, the J gene TRBJ2-3; TRBD2 matches at 14 bases. Germline values: CDR1 GTSNPN, CDR2 SVGIG (reference sequence). V gave up 3 bases and J gave up 1 base; unmatched junction bases: 6. The CDR3 is 17 amino acids. The CDR3 sequence: CAWRRGLAGGGTDTQYF. The CDR3 DNA follows: TGTGCCTGGAGGAGAGGACTAGCGGGGGGAGGCACAGATACGCAGTATTTT.

J is TRBJ2-5 and V is TRBV5-1; D perhaps matches TRBD2 (6 bases). CDR1 is SGHRS, CDR2 YFSETQ, per germline. The CDR3 is made up of 14 amino acids. Trimming left V 4 bases short and J 5 bases short, with 15 bases between. The CDR3 bases are TGCGCCAGCAGCGGCGGGACCCCACGGGAGACCCAGTACTTC. Protein product: CASSGGTPRETQYF. Full variable domain (outside the CDR3, taken from reference TRBV5-1 and TRBJ2-5): KAGVTQTPRYLIKTRGQQVTLSCSPISGHRSVSWYQQTPGQGLQFLFEYFSETQRNKGNFPGRFSGRQFSNSRSEMNVSTLELGDSALYLCASSGGTPRETQYFGPGTRLLVL.

This clonotype was counted between two and nine times. This chain connects TRBV20-1 to TRBJ1-4, with TRBD1 matching over 7 bases. The CDR3 contains 14 residues. With 1 base clipped from V and 8 bases from J, the junction kept 7 bases outside the gene matches. CDR1 is DFQATT, CDR2 SNEGSKA, per germline (reference sequence). CDR3 coding DNA: TGCAGTGCTAGAGCGAACAGGGGAAAGGAAAAACTGTTTTTT. It specifies CSARANRGKEKLFF.

This clonotype was picked up a small number of times. The CDR3 loop reads CASSLTGRDTEAFF. CDR3 nucleotide sequence: TGTGCCAGCAGTTTAACAGGGAGGGACACTGAAGCTTTCTTT. V and J are TRBV12-3 or TRBV12-4 and TRBJ1-1; D is perhaps TRBD1 (6 bases). The CDR3 sequence is 14 residues long. V lost 2 bases and J 3 bases, leaving 10 bases between the germline ends.

This clonotype was counted ten times or more. The chain is built from TRBV18 and TRBJ2-5; possible D gene TRBD2, 5 bases. The CDR3 spans 13 residues. The germline V gene encodes CDR1 KGHSH and CDR2 LQKENI. Trimming took 6 bases from V and 1 from J, leaving 9 bases between them. CDR3 coding DNA: TGTGCCAGCTCGCCGGGATCCCAAGAGACCCAGTACTTC. Translating it yields CASSPGSQETQYF.

A word on this clonotype: A much larger clone is a single base away; this may be a read error. CDR3 region: CASSFGTAGNTIYF. The CDR3, as DNA: TGTGCCAGCAGCTTCGGGACAGCTGGAAACACCATATATTTT. The V call is TRBV7-2, the J call TRBJ1-3, with 7 bases identical to TRBD1. The CDR3 is made up of 14 amino acids. Germline values: CDR1 SGHTA, CDR2 FQGNSA. V lost 3 bases to trimming and J lost 2 bases; unmatched junction nucleotides: 1.

This clonotype was found a few times. The chain employs TRBV29-1 and TRBJ2-7; TRBD2 agrees at 11 bases. The CDR3 length is 15 residues. Losses at the gene ends were 4 bases for V and 3 bases for J; bases not matched to a gene: 8. The germline V gene encodes CDR1 SQVTM and CDR2 ANQGSEA. The CDR3 nucleotides read TGCAGCGTTGTTCTGACTAGCGGGGTGCACTACGAGCAGTACTTC. Translation: CSVVLTSGVHYEQYF.

This chain links TRBV28 with TRBJ2-3; TRBD2 aligns across 7 bases. The CDR3 sequence is 14 residues long. Germline lookup yields CDR1 MDHEN and CDR2 SYDVKM. Trimming cost V 7 bases and J 0 bases; bases outside gene matches: 4. The CDR3 DNA reads as TGTGCCAGCATTCCTAGCGGCAGCACAGATACGCAGTATTTT. It specifies CASIPSGSTDTQYF.

This clonotype has a count of ten or more. The J gene is TRBJ2-2, the V gene TRBV20-1, with D unclear. In germline, CDR1 is DFQATT, CDR2 SNEGSKA (reference sequence). Trimming took 0 bases from V and 1 from J, leaving 6 bases between them. CDR3 length: 14 residues. CDR3 amino acids: CSARDPRNTGELFF. Written as DNA, the CDR3 is TGCAGTGCTAGAGATCCCCGGAACACCGGGGAGCTGTTTTTT.

This clonotype was observed a few times. This CDR3 is CSAGDGSMVEGLGNEQFF. The CDR3 DNA reads TGCAGCGCCGGGGATGGAAGTATGGTTGAGGGCCTGGGCAATGAGCAGTTCTTC. This rearrangement joins TRBV29-1 to TRBJ2-1; D perhaps matches TRBD2 (5 bases). Trimming pared 7 bases from V and 6 bases from J, leaving 31 bases between. This CDR3 is 18 amino acids long. Germline values: CDR1 SQVTM, CDR2 ANQGSEA.

This clonotype turned up a few times. The V and J genes are TRBV7-2 and TRBJ2-1; no reliable D call. The germline V and J ends were trimmed by 5 bases and 2 bases, with 13 bases remaining between them. CDR1 and CDR2 (germline): SGHTA, FQGNSA. There are 15 residues in the CDR3. The CDR3 DNA is TGTGCCAGCAGCCCCGAAGGTGGGCCCTACAATGAGCAGTTCTTC. Translating it yields CASSPEGGPYNEQFF.